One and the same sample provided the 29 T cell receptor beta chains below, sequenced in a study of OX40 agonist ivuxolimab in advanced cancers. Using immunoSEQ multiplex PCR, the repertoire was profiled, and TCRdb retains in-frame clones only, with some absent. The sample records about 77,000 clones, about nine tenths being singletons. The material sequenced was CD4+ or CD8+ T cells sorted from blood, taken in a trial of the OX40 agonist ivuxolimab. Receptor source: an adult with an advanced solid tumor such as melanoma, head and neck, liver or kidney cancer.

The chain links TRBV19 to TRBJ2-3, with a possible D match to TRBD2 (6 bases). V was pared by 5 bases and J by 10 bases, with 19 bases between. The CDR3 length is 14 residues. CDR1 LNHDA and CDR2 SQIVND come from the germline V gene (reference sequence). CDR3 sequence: CASSFAAGSHAQYF. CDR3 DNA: TGTGCCAGTAGTTTTGCGGCCGGGAGTCATGCGCAGTATTTT.

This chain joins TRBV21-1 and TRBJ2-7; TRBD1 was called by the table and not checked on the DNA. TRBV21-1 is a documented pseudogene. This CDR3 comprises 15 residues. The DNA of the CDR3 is TGTGCCAGCAGCAAAGCTGGGGACAACGTACTCGAGCAGTACTTC. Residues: CASSKAGDNVLEQYF.

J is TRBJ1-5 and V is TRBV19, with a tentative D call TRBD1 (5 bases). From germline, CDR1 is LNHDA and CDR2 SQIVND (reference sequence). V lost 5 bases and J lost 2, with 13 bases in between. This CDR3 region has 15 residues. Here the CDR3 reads CASSLGPGGNQPQHF. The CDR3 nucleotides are TGTGCCAGTAGTCTGGGACCTGGGGGCAATCAGCCCCAGCATTTT.

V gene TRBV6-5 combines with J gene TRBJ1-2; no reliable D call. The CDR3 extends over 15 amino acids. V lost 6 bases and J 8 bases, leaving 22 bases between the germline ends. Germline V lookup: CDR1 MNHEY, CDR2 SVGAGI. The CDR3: CASSPRSVSSGGYTF. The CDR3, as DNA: TGTGCCAGCAGCCCCCGGTCCGTGTCATCGGGGGGCTACACCTTC.

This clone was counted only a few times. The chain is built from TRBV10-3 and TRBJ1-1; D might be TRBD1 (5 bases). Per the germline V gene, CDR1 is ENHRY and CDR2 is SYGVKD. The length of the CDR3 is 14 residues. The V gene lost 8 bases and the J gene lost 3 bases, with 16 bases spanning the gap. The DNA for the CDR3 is TGTGCCATCCAACATGGGGACGTTTACACTGAAGCTTTCTTT. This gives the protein CAIQHGDVYTEAFF.

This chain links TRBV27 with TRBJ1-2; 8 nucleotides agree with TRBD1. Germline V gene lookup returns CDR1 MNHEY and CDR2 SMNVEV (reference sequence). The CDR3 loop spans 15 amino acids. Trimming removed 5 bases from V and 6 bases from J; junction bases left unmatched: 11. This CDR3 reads CASSVQGAVLDGYTF. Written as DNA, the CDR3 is TGTGCCAGCAGTGTCCAGGGGGCAGTCCTCGATGGCTACACCTTC.

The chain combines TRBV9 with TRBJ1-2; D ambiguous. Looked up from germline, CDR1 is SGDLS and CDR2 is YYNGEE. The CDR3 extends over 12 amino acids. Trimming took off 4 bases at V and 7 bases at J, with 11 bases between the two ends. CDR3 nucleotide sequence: TGTGCCAGCAGCCCCCGGTCAGTTGGCTACACCTTC. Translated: CASSPRSVGYTF. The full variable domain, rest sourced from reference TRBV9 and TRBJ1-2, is DSGVTQTPKHLITATGQRVTLRCSPRSGDLSVYWYQQSLDQGLQFLIQYYNGEERAKGNILERFSAQQFPDLHSELNLSSLELGDSALYFCASSPRSVGYTFGSGTRLTVV.

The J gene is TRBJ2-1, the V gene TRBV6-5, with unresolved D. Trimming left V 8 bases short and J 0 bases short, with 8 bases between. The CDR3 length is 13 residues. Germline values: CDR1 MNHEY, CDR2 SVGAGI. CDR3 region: CASVGFSYNEQFF. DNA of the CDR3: TGTGCCAGCGTGGGGTTCTCCTACAATGAGCAGTTCTTC.

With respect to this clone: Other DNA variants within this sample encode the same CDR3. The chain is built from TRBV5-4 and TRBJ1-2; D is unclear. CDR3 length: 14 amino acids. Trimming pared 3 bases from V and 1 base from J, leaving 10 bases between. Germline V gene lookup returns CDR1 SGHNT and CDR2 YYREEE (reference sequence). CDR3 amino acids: CASSWGSSNYGYTF. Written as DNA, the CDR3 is TGTGCCAGCAGCTGGGGAAGTAGTAACTATGGCTACACCTTC.

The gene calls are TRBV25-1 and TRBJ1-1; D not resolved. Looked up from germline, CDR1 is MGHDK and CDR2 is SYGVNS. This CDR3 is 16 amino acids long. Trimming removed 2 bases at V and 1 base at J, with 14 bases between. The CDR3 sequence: CASSEASGRPNTEAFF. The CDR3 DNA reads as TGTGCCAGCAGTGAAGCCAGCGGGAGACCGAACACTGAAGCTTTCTTT.

The CDR3 loop reads CASRGTFYEQYF. The CDR3 DNA reads TGTGCCAGCAGGGGCACCTTTTACGAGCAGTACTTC. The rearrangement joins TRBV6-5 to TRBJ2-7; D is unclear. Between the trimmed V and J ends, which lost 6 bases and 4 bases, there was a span of 10 bases. The CDR3 consists of 12 residues. Germline V gene lookup returns CDR1 MNHEY and CDR2 SVGAGI.

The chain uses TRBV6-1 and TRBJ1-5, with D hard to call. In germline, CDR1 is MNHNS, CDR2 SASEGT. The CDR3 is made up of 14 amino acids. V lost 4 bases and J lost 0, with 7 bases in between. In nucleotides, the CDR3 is TGTGCCAGCAGTGCCAGCTATAGCAATCAGCCCCAGCATTTT. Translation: CASSASYSNQPQHF.

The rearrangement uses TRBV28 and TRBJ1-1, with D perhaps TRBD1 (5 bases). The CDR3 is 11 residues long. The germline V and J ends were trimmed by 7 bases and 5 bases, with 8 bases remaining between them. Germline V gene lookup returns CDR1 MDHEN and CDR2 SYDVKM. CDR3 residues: CASTRVTEAFF. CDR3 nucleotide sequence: TGTGCCAGCACCAGGGTTACTGAAGCTTTCTTT.

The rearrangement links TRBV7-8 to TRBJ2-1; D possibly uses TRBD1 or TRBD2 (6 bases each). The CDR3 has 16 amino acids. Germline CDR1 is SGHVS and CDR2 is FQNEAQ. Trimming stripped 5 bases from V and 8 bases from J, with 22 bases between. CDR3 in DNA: TGTGCCAGCAGCCCGAGGACTGGCCTGGGGGGCGATGAGCAGTTCTTC. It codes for CASSPRTGLGGDEQFF.

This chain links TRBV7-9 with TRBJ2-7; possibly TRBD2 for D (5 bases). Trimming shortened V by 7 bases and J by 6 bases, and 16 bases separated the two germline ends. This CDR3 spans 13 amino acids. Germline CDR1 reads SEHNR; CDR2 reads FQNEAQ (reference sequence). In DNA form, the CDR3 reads TGTGCCAGCACCCTAGAGAGGGCGGGCGAGCAGTACTTC. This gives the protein CASTLERAGEQYF.

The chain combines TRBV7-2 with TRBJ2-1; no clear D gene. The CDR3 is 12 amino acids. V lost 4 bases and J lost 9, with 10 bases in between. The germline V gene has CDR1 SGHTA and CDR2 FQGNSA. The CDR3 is CASSSIASEQFF. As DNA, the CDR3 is TGTGCCAGCAGCTCCATAGCCAGTGAGCAGTTCTTC.

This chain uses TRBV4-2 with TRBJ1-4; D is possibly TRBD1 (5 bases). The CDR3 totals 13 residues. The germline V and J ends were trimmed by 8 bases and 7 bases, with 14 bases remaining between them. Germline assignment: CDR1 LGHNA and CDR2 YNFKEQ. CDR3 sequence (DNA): TGTGCCAGCCGGGACGGGGGGGGTGAAAAACTGTTTTTT. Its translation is CASRDGGGEKLFF.

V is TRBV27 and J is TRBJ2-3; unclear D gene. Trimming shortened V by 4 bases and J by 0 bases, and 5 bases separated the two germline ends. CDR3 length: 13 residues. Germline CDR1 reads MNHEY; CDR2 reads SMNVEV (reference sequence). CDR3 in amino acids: CASSWISTDTQYF. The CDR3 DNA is TGTGCCAGCAGTTGGATTAGCACAGATACGCAGTATTTT.

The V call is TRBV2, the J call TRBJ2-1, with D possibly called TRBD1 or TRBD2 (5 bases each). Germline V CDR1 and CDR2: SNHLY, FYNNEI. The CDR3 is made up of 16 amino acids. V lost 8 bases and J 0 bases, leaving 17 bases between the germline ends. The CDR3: CASGRQGRGSYNEQFF. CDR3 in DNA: TGTGCCAGCGGAAGGCAGGGACGGGGCTCCTACAATGAGCAGTTCTTC.

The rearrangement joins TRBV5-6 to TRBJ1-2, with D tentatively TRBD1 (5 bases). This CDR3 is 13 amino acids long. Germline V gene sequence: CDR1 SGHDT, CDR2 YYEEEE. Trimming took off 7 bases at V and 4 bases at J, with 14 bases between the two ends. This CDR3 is CASHAGEGYGYTF. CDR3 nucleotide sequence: TGTGCCAGCCATGCGGGGGAAGGCTATGGCTACACCTTC.

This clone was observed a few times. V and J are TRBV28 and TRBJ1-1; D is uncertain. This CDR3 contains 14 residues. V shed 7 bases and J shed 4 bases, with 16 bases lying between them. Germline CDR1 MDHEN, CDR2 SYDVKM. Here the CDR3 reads CASTYASFGTEAFF. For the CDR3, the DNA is TGTGCCAGCACCTACGCATCTTTTGGCACTGAAGCTTTCTTT.

CDR3 sequence (DNA): TGTGCCAGCCTGGCGGACAGCCTGAACACTGAAGCTTTCTTT. Protein: CASLADSLNTEAFF. The V and J genes are TRBV6-1 and TRBJ1-1, with D perhaps matching TRBD1 (6 bases). V lost 8 bases, J lost 0 bases, and 13 bases lay in between. Per germline, CDR1 MNHNS and CDR2 SASEGT. The CDR3 extends over 14 amino acids.

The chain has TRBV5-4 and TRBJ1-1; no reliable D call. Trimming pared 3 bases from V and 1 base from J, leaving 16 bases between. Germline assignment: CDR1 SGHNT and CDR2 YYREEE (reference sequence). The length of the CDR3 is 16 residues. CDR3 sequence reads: CASSSGGRRSNTEAFF. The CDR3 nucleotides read TGTGCCAGCAGCTCCGGCGGGAGGAGATCGAACACTGAAGCTTTCTTT.

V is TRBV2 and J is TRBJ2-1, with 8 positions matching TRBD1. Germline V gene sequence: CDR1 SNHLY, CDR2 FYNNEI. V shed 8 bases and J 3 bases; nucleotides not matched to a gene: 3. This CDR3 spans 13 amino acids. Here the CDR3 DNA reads TGTGCCAGCGGTGGACAGGGCTACAATGAGCAGTTCTTC. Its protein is CASGGQGYNEQFF.

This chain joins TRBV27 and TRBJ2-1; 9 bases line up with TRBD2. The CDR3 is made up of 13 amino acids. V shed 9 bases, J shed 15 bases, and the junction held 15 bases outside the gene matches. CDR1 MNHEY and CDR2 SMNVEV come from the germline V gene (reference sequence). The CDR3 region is CASSMGGGGARFF. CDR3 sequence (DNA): TGTGCCAGTTCCATGGGGGGCGGGGGGGCCAGGTTCTTC.

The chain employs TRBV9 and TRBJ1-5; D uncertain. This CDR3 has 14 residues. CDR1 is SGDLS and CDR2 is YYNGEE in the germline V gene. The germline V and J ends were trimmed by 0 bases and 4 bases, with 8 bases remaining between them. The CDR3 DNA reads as TGTGCCAGCAGCGTAGACCTCGGGAATCAGCCCCAGCATTTT. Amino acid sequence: CASSVDLGNQPQHF.

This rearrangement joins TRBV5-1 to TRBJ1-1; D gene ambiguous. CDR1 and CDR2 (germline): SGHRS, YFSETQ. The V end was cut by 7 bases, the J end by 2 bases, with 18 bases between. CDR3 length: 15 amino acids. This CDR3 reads CASRILWTVNTEAFF. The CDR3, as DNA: TGCGCCAGCCGGATCCTTTGGACCGTAAACACTGAAGCTTTCTTT.

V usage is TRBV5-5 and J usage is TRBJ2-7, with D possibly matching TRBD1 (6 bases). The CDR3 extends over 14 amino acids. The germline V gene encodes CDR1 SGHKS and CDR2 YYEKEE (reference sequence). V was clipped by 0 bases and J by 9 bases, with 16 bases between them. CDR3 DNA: TGTGCCAGCAGCTTGGGGACAGCCCTTGAGGGGCAGTACTTC. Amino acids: CASSLGTALEGQYF.

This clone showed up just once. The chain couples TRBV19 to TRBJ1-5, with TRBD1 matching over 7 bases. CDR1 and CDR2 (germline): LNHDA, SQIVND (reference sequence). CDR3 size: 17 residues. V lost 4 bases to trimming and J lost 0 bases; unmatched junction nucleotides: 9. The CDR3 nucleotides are TGTGCCAGTAGTACGTCGAAGAGGGGGCATAGCAATCAGCCCCAGCATTTT. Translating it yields CASSTSKRGHSNQPQHF.